The 25 T cell receptor beta chains listed next were all sequenced from one sample in a study of blood T cell repertoires in COVID-19. Assay: immunoSEQ multiplex PCR; the TCRdb copy retains only in-frame clones and omits some. Among about 400,000 clones listed, 87% were seen once. Material: PBMCs or T cells enriched from blood (not recorded which). The source is a woman aged 45-65 years who had recovered from COVID-19.

The rearrangement uses TRBV29-1 and TRBJ2-3, with D uncertain. The CDR3 runs to 13 residues. Germline values: CDR1 SQVTM, CDR2 ANQGSEA. The ends were cut back, 0 bases at V and 1 base at J, with 5 bases in the middle. DNA of the CDR3: TGCAGCGTTGAAGAGCAGGGCACAGATACGCAGTATTTT. As protein: CSVEEQGTDTQYF.

J is TRBJ1-1 and V is TRBV7-9; 8 bases fit TRBD1. The CDR3 is made up of 13 amino acids. After removal of 5 bases from V and 1 base from J, the junction contained 0 bases not matched to a gene. The germline CDR1 and CDR2 sequences are SEHNR and FQNEAQ (reference sequence). The chain's CDR3 is CASSGQGNTEAFF. The CDR3, as DNA: TGTGCCAGCAGCGGACAGGGGAACACTGAAGCTTTCTTT.

This clone was observed a handful of times. This chain joins TRBV28 and TRBJ1-4; maybe TRBD1 (5 bases). Trimming removed 1 base at V and 5 bases at J, with 11 bases between. This CDR3 is built from 15 residues. Germline V gene sequence: CDR1 MDHEN, CDR2 SYDVKM. The CDR3 protein is CASSLSTATNEKLFF. As DNA, the CDR3 is TGTGCCAGCAGTTTATCGACAGCCACCAATGAAAAACTGTTTTTT.

In this sample, this clone turned up a few times. J is TRBJ1-1 and V is TRBV28; D uncertain. The CDR3 has 11 amino acids. Trimming stripped 1 base from V and 8 bases from J, with 5 bases between. CDR1 is MDHEN and CDR2 is SYDVKM in the germline V gene. CDR3 residues: CASSLLQEAFF. Written as DNA, the CDR3 is TGTGCCAGCAGTTTATTACAGGAAGCTTTCTTT.

The rearrangement links TRBV20-1 to TRBJ1-3; no clear D. Germline V CDR1 and CDR2: DFQATT, SNEGSKA (reference sequence). V lost 2 bases and J 7 bases, leaving 6 bases between the germline ends. This CDR3 contains 11 residues. The CDR3 here is CSARPGNTIYF. The CDR3 DNA is TGCAGTGCTAGACCGGGGAACACCATATATTTT.

This chain uses TRBV10-3 with TRBJ2-4, with D perhaps TRBD1 (6 bases). The CDR3 is made up of 12 amino acids. Germline assignment: CDR1 ENHRY and CDR2 SYGVKD. Trimming cost V 3 bases and J 8 bases, with 8 bases left between them. Written as DNA, the CDR3 is TGTGCCATCAGTGAAGGGGGACACATTCAGTACTTC. The encoded protein is CAISEGGHIQYF.

The chain uses TRBV19 and TRBJ1-2; TRBD1 might be the D (6 bases). This CDR3 has 16 amino acids. Looked up from germline, CDR1 is LNHDA and CDR2 is SQIVND (reference sequence). Trimming cost V 0 bases and J 8 bases, with 19 bases left between them. The CDR3 spells CASSIETGRSTSGYTF. Written as DNA, the CDR3 is TGTGCCAGTAGTATAGAGACAGGCCGCTCAACCTCGGGCTACACCTTC.

The V gene is TRBV28, the J gene TRBJ1-1, with D hard to call. V gave up 7 bases and J gave up 7 bases, with 13 bases separating them. There are 12 residues in the CDR3. The germline gives CDR1 MDHEN, CDR2 SYDVKM. CDR3 DNA: TGTGCCAGCATTTCTTACAGTTTTGAAGCTTTCTTT. Translated: CASISYSFEAFF.

V is TRBV6-4 and J is TRBJ2-1, with 8 bases lining up with TRBD2. Germline assignment: CDR1 MRHNA and CDR2 SNTAGT. V shed 2 bases, J shed 0 bases, and the junction held 0 bases outside the gene matches. This CDR3 spans 15 amino acids. In DNA form, the CDR3 reads TGTGCCAGCAGTGACGCGGGGGGCTCCTACAATGAGCAGTTCTTC. Encoded protein: CASSDAGGSYNEQFF.

This clone was observed once. The chain is built from TRBV27 and TRBJ1-2, with a possible D match to TRBD1 (5 bases). Germline V gives CDR1 MNHEY, CDR2 SMNVEV (reference sequence). V dropped 3 bases and J dropped 6 bases, with 11 bases sitting between them. The CDR3 runs to 13 residues. Here the CDR3 reads CASSLIGVDGYTF. The CDR3 nucleotides read TGTGCCAGCAGTTTGATAGGGGTGGATGGCTACACCTTC.

V is TRBV5-1 and J is TRBJ1-5, with TRBD1 matching over 7 bases. Germline loops: CDR1 SGHRS, CDR2 YFSETQ. With V trimmed by 2 bases and J by 1 base, 6 bases remained unmatched. The CDR3 sequence is 16 residues long. DNA for the CDR3: TGCGCCAGCAGCTTAGACCCACAGGGGAGCAATCAGCCCCAGCATTTT. It is translated as CASSLDPQGSNQPQHF.

This chain joins TRBV7-2 and TRBJ1-6, with D maybe TRBD1 (6 bases). V was clipped by 5 bases and J by 7 bases, with 9 bases between them. Per germline, CDR1 SGHTA and CDR2 FQGNSA. CDR3 size: 13 residues. CDR3 bases: TGTGCCAGCAGCCTGGACAGAAATTCACCCCTCCACTTT. Protein sequence: CASSLDRNSPLHF.

This chain links TRBV9 with TRBJ1-2, with a possible D match to TRBD1 (6 bases). Germline-derived CDR1 and CDR2 are SGDLS and YYNGEE. This CDR3 comprises 15 residues. V lost 1 base, J lost 5 bases, and 15 bases lay in between. CDR3 DNA: TGTGCCAGCAGCGTACCCGTTACAGGGCCTTATGGCTACACCTTC. Its translation: CASSVPVTGPYGYTF.

This chain links TRBV27 with TRBJ1-1; 8 nucleotides line up with TRBD1. The CDR3 has 13 residues. J was trimmed by 6 bases and V by 4 bases; bases with no gene match: 4. The germline V gene encodes CDR1 MNHEY and CDR2 SMNVEV (reference sequence). DNA for the CDR3: TGTGCCAGCAGTTCCAGGGGGCACGCTGAAGCTTTCTTT. Translation gives CASSSRGHAEAFF.

For the CDR3, the DNA is TGTGCCAGTAGTACCCCGCCAGGGAGGGGCGGAGGTGGCTACACCTTC. Translation gives CASSTPPGRGGGGYTF. The V gene is TRBV19, the J gene TRBJ1-2, with D tentatively TRBD1 (5 bases). CDR3 length equals 16 residues. Germline V gene sequence: CDR1 LNHDA, CDR2 SQIVND (reference sequence). The germline V and J ends were trimmed by 4 bases and 7 bases, with 22 bases remaining between them. The full variable domain, its missing parts supplied by reference TRBV19 and TRBJ1-2, is DGGITQSPKYLFRKEGQNVTLSCEQNLNHDAMYWYRQDPGQGLRLIYYSQIVNDFQKGDIAEGYSVSREKKESFPLTVTSAQKNPTAFYLCASSTPPGRGGGGYTFGSGTRLTVV.

This sequence joins TRBV5-1 and TRBJ1-2; D uncertain. This CDR3 has 15 amino acids. Per germline, CDR1 SGHRS and CDR2 YFSETQ. V dropped 4 bases and J dropped 0 bases, with 13 bases sitting between them. The CDR3 here is CASSPSTPANYGYTF. CDR3 sequence (DNA): TGCGCCAGCAGCCCTTCGACACCAGCTAACTATGGCTACACCTTC.

This chain uses TRBV19 with TRBJ1-5; perhaps TRBD1 as D (5 bases). Germline assignment: CDR1 LNHDA and CDR2 SQIVND (reference sequence). CDR3 length: 14 residues. Trimming took off 1 base at V and 5 bases at J, with 9 bases between the two ends. CDR3 sequence: CASSIGGGDQPQHF. CDR3 coding DNA: TGTGCCAGTAGTATAGGGGGAGGGGATCAGCCCCAGCATTTT.

V usage is TRBV19 and J usage is TRBJ1-1, with 10 bases matching TRBD1. Trimming cost V 4 bases and J 7 bases; bases outside gene matches: 9. The CDR3 sequence is 15 residues long. CDR1 LNHDA and CDR2 SQIVND come from the germline V gene (reference sequence). The DNA of the CDR3 is TGTGCCAGTAGTACGCCGGGACAGGGGAGTGATGAAGCTTTCTTT. It is translated as CASSTPGQGSDEAFF.

This chain connects TRBV30 to TRBJ1-3; D might be TRBD1 (6 bases). The CDR3 covers 15 residues. The V gene's germline CDR1 is GTSNPN and CDR2 SVGIG (reference sequence). Trimming removed 1 base from V and 5 bases from J, with 15 bases in between. DNA of the CDR3: TGTGCCTGGAGTGGTTACGGGACACCTAGAAACACCATATATTTT. Its protein product is CAWSGYGTPRNTIYF.

CDR3 protein: CASNRGLGEAFF. For the CDR3, the DNA is TGTGCCAGTAACAGGGGCTTAGGTGAAGCTTTCTTT. The rearrangement uses TRBV19 and TRBJ1-1; 7 nucleotides line up with TRBD1. V lost 7 bases, J lost 7 bases, and 6 bases stayed unmatched. The CDR3 is 12 residues long. Per germline, CDR1 LNHDA and CDR2 SQIVND (reference sequence).

V and J are TRBV18 and TRBJ1-3; D is uncertain. V was clipped by 0 bases and J by 2 bases, with 14 bases between them. This CDR3 region has 17 residues. Per the germline V gene, CDR1 is KGHSH and CDR2 is LQKENI. The DNA of the CDR3 is TGTGCCAGCTCACCACCGAGCAGGCGAACGGCTGGAAACACCATATATTTT. The encoded protein is CASSPPSRRTAGNTIYF. The whole variable domain, remainder taken from reference TRBV18 and TRBJ1-3, is NAGVMQNPRHLVRRRGQEARLRCSPMKGHSHVYWYRQLPEEGLKFMVYLQKENIIDESGMPKERFSAEFPKEGPSILRIQQVVRGDSAAYFCASSPPSRRTAGNTIYFGEGSWLTVV.

The rearrangement uses TRBV20-1 and TRBJ2-5; 8 bases are shared with TRBD2. Germline CDR1 is DFQATT and CDR2 is SNEGSKA (reference sequence). The junction had 9 bases not matched to a gene; V was cut back by 4 bases and J by 2 bases. The CDR3 extends over 15 amino acids. The CDR3 DNA reads as TGCAGTGCTAATGAGGCCGGGGGGGTTCAAGAGACCCAGTACTTC. This encodes CSANEAGGVQETQYF.

This clone was detected only once. CDR3: CASSLGTEVKGYTF. CDR3 sequence (DNA): TGTGCCAGCAGCTTAGGGACAGAGGTTAAAGGCTACACCTTC. This rearrangement joins TRBV7-8 to TRBJ1-2; perhaps TRBD1 as D (6 bases). Germline CDR1 SGHVS, CDR2 FQNEAQ. The CDR3 sequence is 14 residues long. V lost 1 base and J lost 8, with 14 bases in between.

For the CDR3, the DNA is TGTGCCAGCAGTGAACCAGGGATCTCCTACAATGAGCAGTTCTTC. Translation: CASSEPGISYNEQFF. This chain connects TRBV6-1 to TRBJ2-1; D may be TRBD1 (5 bases). CDR3 length: 15 amino acids. V was trimmed by 2 bases and J by 0 bases, leaving 8 bases between them. CDR1 is MNHNS and CDR2 is SASEGT in the germline V gene.

The chain joins TRBV19 to TRBJ1-2; a possible D gene is TRBD1 (6 bases). The CDR3 covers 16 residues. The ends were cut back, 2 bases at V and 4 bases at J, with 17 bases in the middle. Germline-derived CDR1 and CDR2 are LNHDA and SQIVND (reference sequence). The CDR3 sequence is CASSIRNRAGGYGYTF. The CDR3 DNA is TGTGCCAGTAGTATACGTAACAGGGCGGGTGGCTATGGCTACACCTTC. Complete variable domain (other parts from reference TRBV19 and TRBJ1-2): DGGITQSPKYLFRKEGQNVTLSCEQNLNHDAMYWYRQDPGQGLRLIYYSQIVNDFQKGDIAEGYSVSREKKESFPLTVTSAQKNPTAFYLCASSIRNRAGGYGYTFGSGTRLTVV.